This T cell receptor beta chain derives from a study of beta chain features in type 1 diabetes (dated by TCRdb to the late 2010s). Background for the entire study: Patients and healthy donors did not differ in mean age, gender distribution, total cell number or subset yield. In the study, recently diagnosed type 1 diabetes patients and matched healthy donors were compared on the TCRB repertoires of their sorted circulating CD4+ T cell subsets. Whereas all 30 or so donors provided naive and central memory subsets, regulatory and stem cell-like memory subsets were isolated from just 8 patients and roughly 8 healthy donors. Across all samples, fewer than 130 million sorted cells were examined, and cell number per subset correlated strongly with RNA yield. Overall results and qualifications from the work: Naive, central memory and regulatory TCRB repertoires appeared to be more similar among patients than among healthy donors. Only small numbers of individuals were included in the HLA sub-analyses, which left unresolved whether HLA type had any influence on TCRB rearrangement. At VDJ recombination sites, type 1 diabetes patients had fewer insertions and more deleted nucleotides, which implies abnormalities in thymic rearrangement. Sequencing cDNA rather than genomic DNA could over-represent highly expressing activated cells, although activation and CD3 levels did not differ between groups. Shorter templates might have been favored by PCR, but patient and control samples were amplified and corrected together, so both groups would have been affected equally by any skew. A moderate but significant shortening of TCRB CDR3 length was observed in type 1 diabetes patients in all four CD4+ subsets.

The High Capacity cDNA Reverse Transcription Kit was used to reverse transcribe all of the isolated RNA, meaning that expressed TCRB transcripts were what got sequenced. Deep immunoSEQ sequencing was performed on naive, central memory and regulatory T cell samples, with an average of around 3.5 million total reads per sample. After sorted cells were lysed in RLT buffer, RNA was extracted with DNase-treated RNeasy Micro or Mini kits, with the choice depending on cell number. Each cell subset was processed separately to prevent cross-contamination, with patient and healthy donor samples processed together. The immunoSEQ multiplex PCR was used to amplify TCRB sequences from cDNA, generating 87-bp fragments that spanned the CDR3 region. Amplicons were sequenced on the Illumina HiSeq platform. In the paper's pipeline: Synthetic template baselines were used to correct PCR bias computationally, reads within Hamming distance 2 were collapsed together, and singletons that could not be merged were discarded. Reads were aligned against IMGT to assign V, D and J genes, CDR3 length and insertions or deletions at six rearrangement sites. Within each subset, clonotype counts were normalized to sorted cell number, after which true diversity and Gini coefficients were computed with the tcR R package. Repertoire sharing was quantified using the overlap coefficient calculated on TCRB nucleotide sequences. TCRdb retrieved this table from immuneACCESS and kept in-frame rearrangements only. Not all clones are present; in checked studies, unresolved V genes account for under half, and no reason is known for the remainder. That table is the source of V, J and clone size, and D and trimming were worked out from the DNA. The sample has around 160,000 clones on record, approximately 52% of them singletons. The top ten hold 0.35% to 0.45% of the sample.

Each donor gave one peripheral blood draw, approximately 120 mL on average, collected into heparinised tubes. A BD FACSAria II was used to sort naive, central memory, regulatory and stem cell-like memory CD4+ T cells with a panel that included CD45RO, CCR7, CD25, CD127, CD95 and CD27. All sorted populations exceeded 95% purity. Right away, PBMCs were isolated by Lymphoprep density gradient centrifugation and were stained directly, with no culture step. Samples were stained and sorted in pairs, with one healthy donor and one patient per experiment, so that batch effects were minimized. To note about this clone: No antigen is known for it. One base away there is no much larger clone; base qualities are not given.

Via the germline V gene (reference sequence), CDR1 is SGHNT and CDR2 YYREEE. Trimming accounts for 3 bases at V and 3 bases at J, while the number of junction bases matched to no gene is 9. The CDR3 starts with the cysteine, ends with the phenylalanine, and has 16 residues. Only the CDR3 part of the read is kept: 48 bases, read in frame from the first base. The clonotype comes from a man younger than 30 in good health. Source material: Tregs from blood. The cell subset or site label of this sample denotes: regulatory CD4+ T cells. The chain links TRBV5-4 with TRBJ2-5; a stretch of 9 junction bases matches TRBD2. The CDR3 protein: CASSYFGLAGKETQYF. The DNA reads as follows: TGTGCCAGCAGCTACTTCGGGCTAGCGGGGAAAGAGACCCAGTACTTC.